The 13 T cell receptor beta chains below all came from one sample that was sequenced in a study of regulatory T cells in long-lasting Graves disease. Specified time point: newly diagnosed GD, antithyroid drugs for less than 3 months. RNA isolated from PBMCs was used to make the TCR library. According to the study, TCR beta libraries were built with iRepertoire HTBI primers and CDR3-region Arm-PCR. Using its own MiXCR run on the multiplex PCR reads, TCRdb lists one record per CDR3 protein. The sample contains around 400,000 distinct CDR3 sequences, about a sixth of which appear only once. Sequencing was performed on peripheral blood mononuclear cells (PBMCs), taken at new diagnosis, from a patient treated with antithyroid drugs. The receptors here all came from a female donor with Graves disease.

This clonotype was picked up a small number of times. The V gene is TRBV5-1, the J gene TRBJ2-1; TRBD1 is a possible D gene (6 bases). The germline CDR1 and CDR2 sequences are SGHRS and YFSETQ. Deletions cut 0 bases from V and 2 bases from J, with 6 bases between. The CDR3 has 14 residues. CDR3 sequence (DNA): TGCGCCAGCAGCTTGGACAGGGCCTACAATGAGCAGTTCTTC. It specifies CASSLDRAYNEQFF.

The rearrangement uses TRBV28 and TRBJ2-2; tentative D call: TRBD1 (6 bases). Looked up from germline, CDR1 is MDHEN and CDR2 is SYDVKM. V was cut by 4 bases and J by 3 bases, with 21 bases left in between. The CDR3 is 18 residues long. The CDR3: CASSSYPGHSFYTGELFF. Written as DNA, the CDR3 is TGTGCCAGCAGTTCTTACCCGGGACACTCCTTCTACACCGGGGAGCTGTTTTTT.

This clonotype was detected ten times or more. The CDR3 region has the DNA TGTGCCAGCAGTCTAGCGGGGGTGAGGACAGATACGCAGTATTTT. This sequence encodes CASSLAGVRTDTQYF. The rearrangement uses TRBV11-2 and TRBJ2-3; 10 bases line up with TRBD2. CDR3 length: 15 amino acids. Germline assignment: CDR1 SGHAT and CDR2 FQNNGV. V lost 6 bases to trimming and J lost 3 bases; unmatched junction nucleotides: 6.

This clonotype is a singleton in its sample. Just one base apart from a much larger clone, this may be a read error. The J gene is TRBJ1-5, the V gene TRBV12-5; D perhaps matches TRBD1 (6 bases). This CDR3 spans 15 amino acids. The germline V gene has CDR1 LGHNT and CDR2 FRNRAP. CDR3 sequence reads: CASGPTGFGGQPPHF. The CDR3 DNA reads TGTGCTAGTGGCCCGACAGGTTTCGGGGGTCAGCCCCCGCATTTT.

In this sample, this clonotype turned up many times. V usage is TRBV7-2 and J usage is TRBJ1-2, with 8 nucleotides matching TRBD1. Germline-derived CDR1 and CDR2 are SGHTA and FQGNSA. The J segment lost 6 bases and the V segment lost 0 bases, leaving 12 bases of the junction unmatched. This CDR3 is built from 17 residues. The CDR3 nucleotides read TGTGCCAGCAGCTTAGCTGGCGGGACAGGAAGAGGACATGGCTACACCTTC. It encodes CASSLAGGTGRGHGYTF.

This clonotype was seen a handful of times. The CDR3 region has the DNA TGTGCCAGCAGCCCCAGAGGCAGGAGCTCCTACGAGCAGTACTTC. It specifies CASSPRGRSSYEQYF. The gene calls are TRBV7-9 and TRBJ2-7; D ambiguous. This CDR3 region has 15 residues. Germline V gene lookup returns CDR1 SEHNR and CDR2 FQNEAQ (reference sequence). V gave up 5 bases and J gave up 0 bases, with 14 bases separating them.

The rearrangement links TRBV11-2 to TRBJ2-2, with D perhaps matching TRBD2 (5 bases). Germline CDR1 and CDR2: SGHAT and FQNNGV. The V end lost 0 bases, the J end lost 5 bases, and 13 bases lay between the germline ends. CDR3 length equals 16 residues. The CDR3 nucleotides are TGTGCCAGCAGCTTAGACGTTACTAGTCCAACCGGGGAGCTGTTTTTT. Protein product: CASSLDVTSPTGELFF.

The sample holds many counts of this clonotype. The chain employs TRBV20-1 and TRBJ1-2; D not resolved. Looked up from germline, CDR1 is DFQATT and CDR2 is SNEGSKA (reference sequence). V lost 0 bases, J lost 7 bases, and 12 bases lay in between. This CDR3 has 13 amino acids. This chain's CDR3 is CSARDTGISGYTF. CDR3 sequence (DNA): TGCAGTGCTAGAGATACCGGAATATCTGGCTACACCTTC.

In this sample, this clonotype turned up many times. This chain uses TRBV19 with TRBJ2-7; D possibly uses TRBD1 or TRBD2 (5 bases each). Per the germline V gene, CDR1 is LNHDA and CDR2 is SQIVND (reference sequence). V was clipped by 0 bases and J by 5 bases, with 11 bases between them. This CDR3 spans 14 amino acids. CDR3 sequence: CASSIDLRGDEQYF. CDR3 coding DNA: TGTGCCAGTAGTATAGACCTACGAGGGGACGAGCAGTACTTC. Variable domain in full (rest from reference TRBV19 and TRBJ2-7): DGGITQSPKYLFRKEGQNVTLSCEQNLNHDAMYWYRQDPGQGLRLIYYSQIVNDFQKGDIAEGYSVSREKKESFPLTVTSAQKNPTAFYLCASSIDLRGDEQYFGPGTRLTVT.

The chain is built from TRBV7-3 and TRBJ2-5, with 7 bases lining up with TRBD2. Germline V gene sequence: CDR1 SGHTA, CDR2 FQGTGA. CDR3 size: 14 residues. After removal of 6 bases from V and 5 bases from J, the junction contained 9 bases not matched to a gene. CDR3 sequence (DNA): TGTGCCAGCAGTGGGACGGGAGGTTCGGAGACCCAGTACTTC. Amino acids: CASSGTGGSETQYF.

The V gene is TRBV12-3 or TRBV12-4, the J gene TRBJ1-2; 12 nucleotides agree with TRBD1. With V trimmed by 5 bases and J by 7 bases, 14 bases remained unmatched. The CDR3 length is 17 residues. The CDR3 loop is CASSLITGTGGSGGYTF. DNA for the CDR3: TGTGCCAGCAGTCTAATTACCGGGACAGGGGGCAGCGGTGGCTACACCTTC.

The table lists this clonotype with many counts. This chain joins TRBV20-1 and TRBJ2-7; D may be TRBD2 (7 bases). The ends were cut back, 0 bases at V and 1 base at J, with 19 bases in the middle. This CDR3 is 17 amino acids long. Germline CDR1 reads DFQATT; CDR2 reads SNEGSKA (reference sequence). The CDR3 loop is CSARDTLAGAVSYEQYF. For the CDR3, the DNA is TGCAGTGCTAGAGATACGTTGGCGGGGGCCGTATCCTACGAGCAGTACTTC.

This clonotype was counted only a few times. The rearrangement links TRBV20-1 to TRBJ1-2; TRBD1 might be the D (6 bases). Deletions cut 5 bases from V and 3 bases from J, with 10 bases between. CDR1 DFQATT and CDR2 SNEGSKA come from the germline V gene (reference sequence). This CDR3 spans 12 amino acids. DNA of the CDR3: TGCAGTGCTCCGGGGGCCTACTATGGCTACACCTTC. Its protein product is CSAPGAYYGYTF.